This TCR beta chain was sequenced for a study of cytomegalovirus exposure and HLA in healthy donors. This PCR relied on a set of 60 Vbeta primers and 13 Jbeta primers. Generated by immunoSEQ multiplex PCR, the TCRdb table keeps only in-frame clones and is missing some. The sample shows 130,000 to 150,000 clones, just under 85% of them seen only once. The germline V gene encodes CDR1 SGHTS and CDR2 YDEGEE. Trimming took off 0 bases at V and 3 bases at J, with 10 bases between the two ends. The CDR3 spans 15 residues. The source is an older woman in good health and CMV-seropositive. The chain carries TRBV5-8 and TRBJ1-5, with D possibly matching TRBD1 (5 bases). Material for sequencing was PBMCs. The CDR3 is CASSLGDSANQPQHF. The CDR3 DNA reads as TGTGCCAGCAGCTTGGGGGACTCTGCCAATCAGCCCCAGCATTTT.